The clone carrying this T cell receptor beta chain was counted many times. The CDR3 contains 14 residues. Germline CDR1 and CDR2: SGHVS and FQNEAQ. V was trimmed by 1 base and J by 5 bases, leaving 12 bases between them. A J-beta primer mix and a sample-barcoded 5' primer were used in a second PCR of about 7 to 11 cycles. Carrying 12 random nucleotides, a template-switch adaptor labeled each individual cDNA molecule. TCRdb reprocessed the 5' RACE reads via MiXCR and lists one record per CDR3 protein. The repertoire holds about 800,000 distinct CDR3 sequences, with 35% to 60% as singletons. This specimen comes from a study of blood T cells in healthy people across ages.

Sequenced sample: blood. The chain employs TRBV7-8 and TRBJ2-7, with D maybe TRBD1 (5 bases). The source is a man aged 80 or over in good health. CDR3: CASSLEGWSHEQYF. In DNA, the CDR3 is TGTGCCAGCAGCTTAGAGGGGTGGTCCCACGAGCAGTACTTC.